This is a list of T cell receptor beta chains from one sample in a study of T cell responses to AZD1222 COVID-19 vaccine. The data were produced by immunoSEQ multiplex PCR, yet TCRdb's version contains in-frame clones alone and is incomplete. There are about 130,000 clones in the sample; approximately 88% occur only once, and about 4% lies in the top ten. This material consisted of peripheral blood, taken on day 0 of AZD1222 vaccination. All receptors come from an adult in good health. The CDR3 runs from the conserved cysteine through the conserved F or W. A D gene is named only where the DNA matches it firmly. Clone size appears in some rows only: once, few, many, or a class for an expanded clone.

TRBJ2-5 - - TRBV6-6 TGTGCCAGCAGCCCCTCCGGGGCATTGGGGGAGACCCAGTACTTC CASSPSGALGETQYF
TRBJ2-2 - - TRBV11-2 TGTGCCAGCAGCTTAGGACAGCTGAACACCGGGGAGCTGTTTTTT CASSLGQLNTGELFF
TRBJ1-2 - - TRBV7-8 TGTGCCAGCAGCCTCGTTGGAGGGGTAGATGGGAACTATGGCTACACCTTC CASSLVGGVDGNYGYTF
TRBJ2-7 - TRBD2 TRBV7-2 TGTGCCAGCAGCCCACTACCGATTGCTAGCGGCGAGCAGTACTTC CASSPLPIASGEQYF
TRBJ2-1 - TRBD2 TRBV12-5 TGTGCTAGTGGTTTGATTAGCGGGGGGTCATACAATGAGCAGTTCTTC CASGLISGGSYNEQFF
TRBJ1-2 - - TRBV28 TGTGCCAGCTTCCCCCACACTCAGGGGTCCAACTATGGCTACACCTTC CASFPHTQGSNYGYTF
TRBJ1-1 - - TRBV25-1 TGTGCCAGCAGGTCGTCCATGAACACTGAAGCTTTCTTT CASRSSMNTEAFF
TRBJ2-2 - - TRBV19 TGTGCCAGTAGTATTCCGGGGGCCGGGGAGCTGTTTTTT CASSIPGAGELFF
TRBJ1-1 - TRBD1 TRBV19 TGTGCCAGTAGTCCTCGGACAGGGGGGACCACTGAAGCTTTCTTT CASSPRTGGTTEAFF
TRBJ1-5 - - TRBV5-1 TGCGCCAGCAGCCCGGGGGAGGGCCCAAACTCTAGCAATCAGCCCCAGCATTTT CASSPGEGPNSSNQPQHF
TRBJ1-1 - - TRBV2 TGTGCCAGCAACGGTCACGGGGCTACTGAAGCTTTCTTT CASNGHGATEAFF
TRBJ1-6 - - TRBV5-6 TGTGCCAGCAGCTTGGGGGGTGATTATAATTCACCCCTCCACTTT CASSLGGDYNSPLHF
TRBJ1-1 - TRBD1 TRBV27 TGTGCCAGCAGTTTACCCAGGGGGGAAGCTTTCTTT CASSLPRGEAFF
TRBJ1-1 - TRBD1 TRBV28 TGTGCCAGCAGGGACAGGGGGAACACTGAAGCTTTCTTT CASRDRGNTEAFF
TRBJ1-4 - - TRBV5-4 TGTGCCAGCAGCCGGGGGTTGGGGAAGGAAGAAAAACTGTTTTTT CASSRGLGKEEKLFF
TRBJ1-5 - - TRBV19 TGTGCCAGTAGTATTAGGCCAGGCGGACAGCCCCAGCATTTT CASSIRPGGQPQHF
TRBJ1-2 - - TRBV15 TGTGCCACCAGCAGAGATCTTCATAACTATGGCTACACCTTC CATSRDLHNYGYTF
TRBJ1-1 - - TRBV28 TGTGCCAGCAGGCCCCCCCAAGGGGGGAAAGGTGAAGCTTTCTTT CASRPPQGGKGEAFF
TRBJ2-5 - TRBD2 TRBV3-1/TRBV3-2 TGTGCCAGCAGCTTGCGGACTAGCGGGGTTCATGAGACCCAGTACTTC CASSLRTSGVHETQYF
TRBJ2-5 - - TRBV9 TGTGCCAGCAGCGTAGCTGAGAGACTACAAGAGACCCAGTACTTC CASSVAERLQETQYF
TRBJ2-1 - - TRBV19 TGTCCCCATCTCGGGCAGGAGGCTTCTGATGAGCAGTTCTTC CPHLGQEASDEQFF
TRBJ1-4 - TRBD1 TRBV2 TGTGCCAGCAGTGACAGCCTGCCAGGGGGCGGTGAAAAACTGTTTTTT CASSDSLPGGGEKLFF
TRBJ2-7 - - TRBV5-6 TGTGCCAGCAGCTTTAGTGACATTTCCTACGAGCAGTACTTC CASSFSDISYEQYF
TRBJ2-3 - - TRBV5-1 TGCGCCAGCAGCTTCCAGTCCAGAGATACGCAGTATTTT CASSFQSRDTQYF
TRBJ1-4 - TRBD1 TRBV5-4 TGTGCCAGCAGCTTGGGACGAGCGACAGGGGTTGGTGAAAAACTGTTTTTT CASSLGRATGVGEKLFF
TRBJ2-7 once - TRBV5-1 TGCGCCAGCAGCCCGCGGCCGGGGGCGGAGGTGAGGGAGCAGTACTTC CASSPRPGAEVREQYF
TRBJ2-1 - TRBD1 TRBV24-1 TGTGCCACCAGTGATGAGGGACAGGGGGCTACCCATGAGCAGTTCTTC CATSDEGQGATHEQFF
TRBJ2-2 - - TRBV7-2 TGTGCCAGCAGCTTGGGGCAGGGAGTGTCCGGGGAGCTGTTTTTT CASSLGQGVSGELFF
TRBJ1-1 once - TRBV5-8 TGTGCCAGCAGCTTGGTCTCATCGAACACTGAAGCTTTCTTT CASSLVSSNTEAFF
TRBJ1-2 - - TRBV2 TGTGCCAGCAGTGAAGCGCAGGGAAACTATGGCTACACCTTC CASSEAQGNYGYTF
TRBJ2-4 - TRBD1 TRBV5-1 TGCGCCAGCAGCTTCACAGGGGTCGGCAAAAACATTCAGTACTTC CASSFTGVGKNIQYF
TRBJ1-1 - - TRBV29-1 TGCAGCGTTGCGAGACTGCTCACGAACACTGAAGCTTTCTTT CSVARLLTNTEAFF
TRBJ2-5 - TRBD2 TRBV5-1 TGCGCCAGCAGCTTGGGAGGGACTAGCAGGGGGCAAGAGACCCAGTACTTC CASSLGGTSRGQETQYF
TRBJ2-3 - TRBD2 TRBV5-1 TGCGCCAGCAGCTTGGCGTTAGCGGGGGCCGCCACAGATACGCAGTATTTT CASSLALAGAATDTQYF
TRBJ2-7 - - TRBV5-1 TGCGCCAGCAGCCAGGACGGCTACGAGCAGTACTTC CASSQDGYEQYF
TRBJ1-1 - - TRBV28 TGTGCCAGCAGTTCTTACAGGGTCCTTGGAACTGAAGCTTTCTTT CASSSYRVLGTEAFF
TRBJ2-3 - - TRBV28 TGTGCCAGCAGCCGATACACAGATACGCAGTATTTT CASSRYTDTQYF
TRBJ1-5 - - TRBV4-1 TGCGCCAGCAGCCAAGATCGGGGGGGTAGTAGCAATCAGCCCCAGCATTTT CASSQDRGGSSNQPQHF
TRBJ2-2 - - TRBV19 TGTGCCAGTAACTCAATCGGCTCCCCCGGGGAGCTGTTTTTT CASNSIGSPGELFF
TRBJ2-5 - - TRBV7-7 TGTGCCAGCAGCCCGGGCCGAAAGGAGACCCAGTACTTC CASSPGRKETQYF
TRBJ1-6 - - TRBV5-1 TGCGCCAGCAGCTTGGAGAGAGATTCACCCCTCCACTTT CASSLERDSPLHF
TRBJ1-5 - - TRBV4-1 TGCGCCAGCAGCCAAGATGCCCCGTACCAGCCCCAGCATTTT CASSQDAPYQPQHF
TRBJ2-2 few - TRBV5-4 TGTGCCAGCAGCTTAGAATCCTTACCCGGGGAGCTGTTTTTT CASSLESLPGELFF
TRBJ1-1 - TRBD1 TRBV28 TGTGCCAGCAGTTTCCCGACAGGGGGGGGCCCTGAAGCTTTCTTT CASSFPTGGGPEAFF
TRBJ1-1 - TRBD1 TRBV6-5 TGTGCCAGCAGTTACGCCGGACAGGGTAAGACTGAAGCTTTCTTT CASSYAGQGKTEAFF
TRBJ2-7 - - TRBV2 TGTGCCAGCAGGGACAGCCCCTACGAGCAGTACTTC CASRDSPYEQYF
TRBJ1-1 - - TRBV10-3 TGTGCCATCAGTTCTACAGGGCCCACTGCGGAAGCTTTCTTT CAISSTGPTAEAFF
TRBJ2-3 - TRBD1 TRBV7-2 TGTGCCAGCAGCCTAGGACAGGGTGATACGCAGTATTTT CASSLGQGDTQYF
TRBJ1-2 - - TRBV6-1 TGTGCCAGCAGTGAAGATTTAACTGGGTATGGCTACACCTTC CASSEDLTGYGYTF
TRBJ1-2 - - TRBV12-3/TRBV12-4 TGTGCCAGCAGTATCAGTGAATATGGCTACACCTTC CASSISEYGYTF
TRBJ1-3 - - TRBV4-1 TGCGCCAGCAGCCAAGCCCTCCCGAGCTCTGGAAACACCATATATTTT CASSQALPSSGNTIYF
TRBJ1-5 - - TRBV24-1 TGTGCCACCAGTGATTTTGAAGAGCCCCAGCATTTT CATSDFEEPQHF
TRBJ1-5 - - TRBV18 TGTGCCAGCTCACCAAGACCAGAGAATCAGCCCCAGCATTTT CASSPRPENQPQHF
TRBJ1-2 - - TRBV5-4 TGTGCCAGCAGCCCGTCCGGGACCTATGGTCGTGACTATGGCTACACCTTC CASSPSGTYGRDYGYTF